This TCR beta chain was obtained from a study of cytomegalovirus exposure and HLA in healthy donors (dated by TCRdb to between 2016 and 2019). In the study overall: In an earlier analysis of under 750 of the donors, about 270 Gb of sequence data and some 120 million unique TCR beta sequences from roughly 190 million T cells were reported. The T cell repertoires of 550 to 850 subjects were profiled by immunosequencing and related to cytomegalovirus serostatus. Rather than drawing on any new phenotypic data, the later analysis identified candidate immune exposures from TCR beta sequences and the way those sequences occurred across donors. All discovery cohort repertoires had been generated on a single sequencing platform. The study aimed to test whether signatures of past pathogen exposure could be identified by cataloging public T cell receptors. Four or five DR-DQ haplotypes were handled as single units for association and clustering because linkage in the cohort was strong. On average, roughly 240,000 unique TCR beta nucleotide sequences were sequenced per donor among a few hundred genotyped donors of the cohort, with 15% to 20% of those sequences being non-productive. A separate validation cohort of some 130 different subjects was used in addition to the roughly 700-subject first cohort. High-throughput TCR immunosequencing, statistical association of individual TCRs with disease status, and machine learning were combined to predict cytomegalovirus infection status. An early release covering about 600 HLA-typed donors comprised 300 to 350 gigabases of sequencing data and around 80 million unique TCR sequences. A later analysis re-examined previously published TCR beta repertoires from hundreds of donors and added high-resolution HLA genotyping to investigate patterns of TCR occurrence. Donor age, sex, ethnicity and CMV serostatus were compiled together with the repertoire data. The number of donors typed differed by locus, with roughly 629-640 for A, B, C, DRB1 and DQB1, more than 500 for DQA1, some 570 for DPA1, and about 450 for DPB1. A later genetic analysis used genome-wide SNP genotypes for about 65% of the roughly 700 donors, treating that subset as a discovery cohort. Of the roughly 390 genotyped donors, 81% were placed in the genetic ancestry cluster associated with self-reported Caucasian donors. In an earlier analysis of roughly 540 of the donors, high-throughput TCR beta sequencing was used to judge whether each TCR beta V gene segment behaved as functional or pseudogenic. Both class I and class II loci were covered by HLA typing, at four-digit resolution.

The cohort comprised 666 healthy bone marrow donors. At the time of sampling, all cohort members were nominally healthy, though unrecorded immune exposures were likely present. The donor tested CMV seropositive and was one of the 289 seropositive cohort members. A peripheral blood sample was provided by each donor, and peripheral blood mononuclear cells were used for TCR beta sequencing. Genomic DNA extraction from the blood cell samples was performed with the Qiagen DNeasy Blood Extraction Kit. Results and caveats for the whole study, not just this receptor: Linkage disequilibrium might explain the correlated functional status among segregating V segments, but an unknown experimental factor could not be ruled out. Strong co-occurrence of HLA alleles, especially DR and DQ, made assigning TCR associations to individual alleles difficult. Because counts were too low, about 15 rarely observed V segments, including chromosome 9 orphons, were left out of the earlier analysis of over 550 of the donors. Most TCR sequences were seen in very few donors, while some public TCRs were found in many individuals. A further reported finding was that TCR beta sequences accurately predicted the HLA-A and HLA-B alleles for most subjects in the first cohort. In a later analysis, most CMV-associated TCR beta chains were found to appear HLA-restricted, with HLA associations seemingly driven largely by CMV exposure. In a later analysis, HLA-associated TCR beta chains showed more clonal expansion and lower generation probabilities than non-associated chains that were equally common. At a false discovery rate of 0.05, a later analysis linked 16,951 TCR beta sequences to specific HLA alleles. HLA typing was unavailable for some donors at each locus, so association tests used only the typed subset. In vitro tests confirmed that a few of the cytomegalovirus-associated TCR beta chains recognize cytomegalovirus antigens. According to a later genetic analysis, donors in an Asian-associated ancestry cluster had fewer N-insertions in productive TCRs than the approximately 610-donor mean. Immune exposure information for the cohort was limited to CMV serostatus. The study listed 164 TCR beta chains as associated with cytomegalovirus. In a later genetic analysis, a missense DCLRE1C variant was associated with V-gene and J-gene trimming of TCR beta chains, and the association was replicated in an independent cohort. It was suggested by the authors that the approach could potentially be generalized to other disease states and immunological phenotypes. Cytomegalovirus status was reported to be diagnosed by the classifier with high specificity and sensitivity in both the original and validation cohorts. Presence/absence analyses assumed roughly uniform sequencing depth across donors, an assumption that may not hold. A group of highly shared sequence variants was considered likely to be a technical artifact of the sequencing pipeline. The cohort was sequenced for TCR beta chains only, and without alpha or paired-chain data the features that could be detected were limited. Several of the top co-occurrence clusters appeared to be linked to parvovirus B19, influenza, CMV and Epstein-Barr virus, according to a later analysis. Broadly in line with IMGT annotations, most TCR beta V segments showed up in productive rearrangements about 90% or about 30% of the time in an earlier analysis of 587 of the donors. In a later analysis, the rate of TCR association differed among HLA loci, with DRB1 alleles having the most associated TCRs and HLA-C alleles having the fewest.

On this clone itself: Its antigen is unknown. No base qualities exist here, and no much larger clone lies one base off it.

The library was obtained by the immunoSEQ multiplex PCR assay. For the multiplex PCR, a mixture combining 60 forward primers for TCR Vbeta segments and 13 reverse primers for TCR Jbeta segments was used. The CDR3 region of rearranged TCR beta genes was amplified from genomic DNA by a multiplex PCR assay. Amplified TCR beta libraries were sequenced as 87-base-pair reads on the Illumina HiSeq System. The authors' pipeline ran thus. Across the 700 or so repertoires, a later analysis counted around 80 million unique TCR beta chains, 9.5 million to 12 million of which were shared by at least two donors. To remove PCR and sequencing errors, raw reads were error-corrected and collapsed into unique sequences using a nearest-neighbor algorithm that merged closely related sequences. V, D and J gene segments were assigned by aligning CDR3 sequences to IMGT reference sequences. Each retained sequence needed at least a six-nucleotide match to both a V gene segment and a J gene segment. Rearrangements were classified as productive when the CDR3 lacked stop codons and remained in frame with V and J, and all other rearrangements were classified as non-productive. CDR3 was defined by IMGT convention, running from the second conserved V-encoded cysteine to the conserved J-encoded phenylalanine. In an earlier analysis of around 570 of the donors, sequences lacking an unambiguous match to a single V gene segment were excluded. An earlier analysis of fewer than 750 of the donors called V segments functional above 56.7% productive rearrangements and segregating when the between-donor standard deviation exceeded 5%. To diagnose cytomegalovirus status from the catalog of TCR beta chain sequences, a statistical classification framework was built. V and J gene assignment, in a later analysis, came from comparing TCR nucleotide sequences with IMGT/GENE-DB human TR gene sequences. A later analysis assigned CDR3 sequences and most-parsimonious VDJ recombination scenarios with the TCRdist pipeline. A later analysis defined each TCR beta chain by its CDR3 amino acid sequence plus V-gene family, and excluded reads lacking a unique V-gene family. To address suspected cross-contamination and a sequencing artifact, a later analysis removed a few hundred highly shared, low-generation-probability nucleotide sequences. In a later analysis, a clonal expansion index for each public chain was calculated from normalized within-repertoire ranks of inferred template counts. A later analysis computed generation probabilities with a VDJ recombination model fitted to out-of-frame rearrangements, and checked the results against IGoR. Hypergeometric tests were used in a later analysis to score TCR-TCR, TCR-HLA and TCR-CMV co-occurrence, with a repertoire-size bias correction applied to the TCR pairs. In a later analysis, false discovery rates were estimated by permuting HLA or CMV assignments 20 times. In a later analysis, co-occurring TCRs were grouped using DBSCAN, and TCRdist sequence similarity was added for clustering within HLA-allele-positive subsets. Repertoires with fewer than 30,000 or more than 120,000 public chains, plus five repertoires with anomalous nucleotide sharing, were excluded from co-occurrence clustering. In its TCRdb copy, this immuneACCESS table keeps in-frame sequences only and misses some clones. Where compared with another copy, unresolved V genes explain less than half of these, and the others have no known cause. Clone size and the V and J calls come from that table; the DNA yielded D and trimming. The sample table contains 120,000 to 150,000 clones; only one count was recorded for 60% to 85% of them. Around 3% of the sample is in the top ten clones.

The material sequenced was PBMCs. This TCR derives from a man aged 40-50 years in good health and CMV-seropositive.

The nucleotide sequence reads TGTGCCAGCAGTCCAGGGGGCGGCAACTATGGCTACACCTTC. The translation is CASSPGGGNYGYTF. The sequence is built from TRBV7-9 and TRBJ1-2; TRBD1 fits 8 bases in the junction. CDR1 and CDR2 were assigned from the germline V gene (reference sequence) as SEHNR and FQNEAQ. The germline V and J ends show losses of 6 bases and 2 bases respectively, and no gene match explains 5 bases of the junction. The CDR3 runs 14 amino acids, cysteine and phenylalanine included. Just CDR3 DNA is preserved here, 42 bases in frame from base 1.